These 26 T cell receptor beta chains share one sample of origin, sequenced in a study of blood T cells in healthy people across ages. The authors ran a second PCR of about 7 to 11 cycles using a sample-barcoded 5' primer and a J-beta primer mix. TCRdb analysed the 5' RACE reads with MiXCR anew, one entry per CDR3 protein. The repertoire holds 1 million or so distinct CDR3 sequences, with roughly 24% as singletons. These data were likewise used in another study, on T cells of mothers and their children.

Material for sequencing was blood. These receptors were collected from a girl aged 2 to 10 in good health.

This clonotype was detected only a few times. This rearrangement joins TRBV4-3 to TRBJ1-4, with 8 nucleotides matching TRBD1. V shed 6 bases and J 0 bases; nucleotides not matched to a gene: 6. This CDR3 spans 16 amino acids. Germline V gives CDR1 LGHNA, CDR2 YSLEER. For the CDR3, the DNA is TGCGCCAGCAGTTTGGACAGGGTGGCAACTAATGAAAAACTGTTTTTT. Protein product: CASSLDRVATNEKLFF.

V gene TRBV7-9 combines with J gene TRBJ2-5; 8 bases map to TRBD1. Germline values: CDR1 SEHNR, CDR2 FQNEAQ (reference sequence). The junction had 16 bases not matched to a gene; V was cut back by 5 bases and J by 5 bases. The CDR3 runs 17 residues. The DNA for the CDR3 is TGTGCCAGCAGCCTCCGGGGACAGGTACGCCGCGCGGAGACCCAGTACTTC. Its protein is CASSLRGQVRRAETQYF.

The rearrangement links TRBV5-1 to TRBJ2-5; the match to TRBD2 covers 8 bases. The germline CDR1 and CDR2 sequences are SGHRS and YFSETQ. CDR3 length: 18 amino acids. V lost 5 bases and J lost 5; bases outside the gene matches: 20. The CDR3 loop is CASRLGLSGGQQGETQYF. The CDR3 DNA reads TGCGCCAGCAGGCTCGGACTGAGCGGGGGCCAACAAGGGGAGACCCAGTACTTC.

This clonotype turned up a few times. The V gene is TRBV11-2, the J gene TRBJ2-3, with 14 positions matching TRBD2. The V and J ends lost 4 bases and 5 bases, in that order; junction bases with no gene match: 2. Germline V gives CDR1 SGHAT, CDR2 FQNNGV. The CDR3 contains 15 residues. The CDR3 DNA sequence: TGTGCCAGCAGCTGGGGGACTAGCGGGGGAGATACGCAGTATTTT. Protein sequence: CASSWGTSGGDTQYF.

V and J are TRBV24-1 and TRBJ2-5; TRBD2 matches 13 bases. CDR1 KGHDR and CDR2 SFDVKD come from the germline V gene. The CDR3 runs to 17 residues. The J segment lost 3 bases and the V segment lost 4 bases, leaving 7 bases of the junction unmatched. The CDR3, as DNA: TGTGCCACCAGTGACCCTGGACTAGCGGGGGTGGAAGAGACCCAGTACTTC. This translates into CATSDPGLAGVEETQYF.

The rearrangement joins TRBV7-8 to TRBJ1-2; weak D call: TRBD1 (5 bases). CDR3 length equals 12 residues. The germline V gene encodes CDR1 SGHVS and CDR2 FQNEAQ. Trimming left V 5 bases short and J 8 bases short, with 12 bases between. The CDR3 DNA reads as TGTGCCAGCAGCCACCGGGACGACGGCTACACCTTC. Translating gives CASSHRDDGYTF.

This clonotype was observed a handful of times. V is TRBV24-1 and J is TRBJ2-3; D call uncertain. V was pared by 8 bases and J by 2 bases, with 19 bases between. There are 16 residues in the CDR3. Germline V CDR1 and CDR2: KGHDR, SFDVKD. In DNA, the CDR3 is TGTGCCACCAACTCCCCCGGGTCAGAGTACACAGATACGCAGTATTTT. This sequence encodes CATNSPGSEYTDTQYF.

This chain joins TRBV12-3 or TRBV12-4 and TRBJ2-7; TRBD2 aligns across 11 bases. With V trimmed by 5 bases and J by 4 bases, 7 bases remained unmatched. The CDR3 sequence is 15 residues long. CDR3 protein: CASSPVAGGPYEQYF. The DNA of the CDR3 is TGTGCCAGCAGTCCAGTAGCGGGAGGGCCTTACGAGCAGTACTTC.

In its sample, this clonotype was seen a few times. The chain employs TRBV29-1 and TRBJ1-2; D perhaps matches TRBD1 (5 bases). V dropped 4 bases and J dropped 3 bases, with 18 bases sitting between them. The length of the CDR3 is 15 residues. CDR1 is SQVTM, CDR2 ANQGSEA, per germline. CDR3 amino acids: CSVVSRERGDYGYTF. In nucleotides, the CDR3 is TGCAGCGTTGTGTCCAGGGAGAGGGGAGACTATGGCTACACCTTC.

This clonotype was seen a handful of times. The chain is built from TRBV14 and TRBJ1-1; D is unclear. CDR1 is SGHDN, CDR2 FVKESK, per germline. The CDR3 contains 16 residues. V gave up 0 bases and J gave up 4 bases, with 15 bases separating them. CDR3 sequence (DNA): TGTGCCAGCAGCCAAGAGCTTCAGGCCTGGGGCACTGAAGCTTTCTTT. Its translation is CASSQELQAWGTEAFF. The full variable domain, its missing parts supplied by reference TRBV14 and TRBJ1-1, is EAGVTQFPSHSVIEKGQTVTLRCDPISGHDNLYWYRRVMGKEIKFLLHFVKESKQDESGMPNNRFLAERTGGTYSTLKVQPAELEDSGVYFCASSQELQAWGTEAFFGQGTRLTVV.

The chain combines TRBV7-3 with TRBJ2-1; 7 nucleotides align to TRBD2. There are 15 residues in the CDR3. The germline gives CDR1 SGHTA, CDR2 FQGTGA. V lost 5 bases to trimming and J lost 5 bases; unmatched junction nucleotides: 9. The chain's CDR3 is CASSRMGGGNNEQFF. For the CDR3, the DNA is TGTGCCAGCAGCCGGATGGGGGGGGGGAACAATGAGCAGTTCTTC.

J is TRBJ2-7 and V is TRBV5-1, with D possibly matching TRBD1 (6 bases). V lost 2 bases and J lost 3, with 18 bases in between. Germline assignment: CDR1 SGHRS and CDR2 YFSETQ. This CDR3 region has 16 residues. CDR3 residues: CASSFTLQGLGYEQYF. The CDR3 bases are TGCGCCAGCAGCTTTACCCTGCAGGGGCTCGGCTACGAGCAGTACTTC.

With regard to this clonotype: One end of the junction fails to match germline, which may point to a read error. V and J are TRBV14 and TRBJ2-7; no clear D. Germline V CDR1 and CDR2: SGHDN, FVKESK. This CDR3 spans 14 amino acids. The CDR3, as DNA: TGTGCTAGCAGCCCTCGACACAATGCCTACGAGCAGTACTTC. Translating it yields CASSPRHNAYEQYF.

This clonotype has more than one count but fewer than ten. This chain joins TRBV4-2 and TRBJ2-2, with D possibly being TRBD1 (5 bases). Germline V gene sequence: CDR1 LGHNA, CDR2 YNFKEQ. The V gene lost 5 bases and the J gene lost 8 bases, with 12 bases spanning the gap. The CDR3 runs 13 residues. DNA of the CDR3: TGTGCCAGCAGCTCCAGGGTGGAGGGGGAGCTGTTTTTT. Amino acids: CASSSRVEGELFF.

V is TRBV28 and J is TRBJ1-2; TRBD1 matches at 7 bases. The CDR3 extends over 16 amino acids. Germline V gene sequence: CDR1 MDHEN, CDR2 SYDVKM. V was clipped by 6 bases and J by 3 bases; unmatched bases: 13. The CDR3 DNA is TGTGCCAGCAGCTCCCTCAGGGGGGATCTAGACTATGGCTACACCTTC. It translates to CASSSLRGDLDYGYTF.

This clonotype was seen a handful of times. The V call is TRBV3-1, the J call TRBJ2-5; D perhaps matches TRBD2 (6 bases). Germline-derived CDR1 and CDR2 are LGHDT and YNNKEL (reference sequence). This CDR3 region has 13 residues. The V end lost 6 bases, the J end lost 5 bases, and 13 bases lay between the germline ends. The CDR3 spells CASRDSGRETQYF. CDR3 sequence (DNA): TGTGCCAGCAGGGATAGTGGGAGGGAGACCCAGTACTTC.

The V call is TRBV27, the J call TRBJ2-7, with unresolved D. CDR3 length: 15 amino acids. The V end lost 0 bases, the J end lost 0 bases, and 9 bases lay between the germline ends. Germline CDR1 and CDR2: MNHEY and SMNVEV (reference sequence). In DNA form, the CDR3 reads TGTGCCAGCAGTTTATCCAGTTCCAGCTCCTACGAGCAGTACTTC. This gives the protein CASSLSSSSSYEQYF.

The gene calls are TRBV13 and TRBJ2-5, with 7 nucleotides matching TRBD1. Germline values: CDR1 PRHDT, CDR2 FYEKMQ (reference sequence). V lost 7 bases, J lost 3 bases, and 5 bases stayed unmatched. CDR3 length: 13 amino acids. The CDR3: CASKLGTEETQYF. CDR3 nucleotides: TGTGCCAGCAAGTTGGGGACAGAAGAGACCCAGTACTTC.

This chain links TRBV12-3 or TRBV12-4 with TRBJ2-1; no clear D gene. The length of the CDR3 is 10 residues. V was trimmed by 4 bases and J by 8 bases, leaving 3 bases between them. The chain's CDR3 is CASSSHEQFF. DNA of the CDR3: TGTGCCAGCAGTTCGCATGAGCAGTTCTTC.

There are a few counts of this clonotype. The chain couples TRBV20-1 to TRBJ2-5, with TRBD2 identical over 11 bases. The V segment lost 4 bases and the J segment 2 bases; nucleotides outside the gene matches: 15. Germline CDR1 DFQATT, CDR2 SNEGSKA (reference sequence). The CDR3 extends over 18 amino acids. CDR3 region: CSATALSGGASGQETQYF. The CDR3 DNA is TGCAGTGCTACCGCCCTTAGCGGGGGGGCGAGTGGGCAAGAGACCCAGTACTTC.

The chain combines TRBV15 with TRBJ2-5, with 8 bases lining up with TRBD1. The DNA end favors TRBJ2-7, so the J call may be wrong. Germline CDR1 reads LNHNV; CDR2 reads YYDKDF (reference sequence). The CDR3 spans 15 residues. Written as DNA, the CDR3 is TGTGCCACCAGCAGAGGGACAGGGAGCTCCTACGAGCAGTACTTC. Residues: CATSRGTGSSYEQYF.

This clonotype was found once. The chain uses TRBV7-2 and TRBJ1-1; D is uncertain. Trimming removed 8 bases from V and 0 bases from J, with 10 bases in between. Germline V gene data show CDR1 as SGHTA and CDR2 as FQGNSA. This CDR3 is built from 13 residues. DNA of the CDR3: TGTGCCAGCGGCAGACACATGAACACTGAAGCTTTCTTT. Its translation is CASGRHMNTEAFF.

The sample holds a few counts of this clonotype. This chain joins TRBV13 and TRBJ2-3; D remains ambiguous. The CDR3 runs 17 residues. V lost 5 bases and J lost 6, with 24 bases in between. Per the germline V gene, CDR1 is PRHDT and CDR2 is FYEKMQ (reference sequence). The CDR3 protein is CASSPTFRTGDSDTQYF. Written as DNA, the CDR3 is TGTGCCAGCAGCCCCACTTTCCGGACCGGAGACTCGGATACGCAGTATTTT.

This clonotype was counted a few times. The J gene is TRBJ2-5, the V gene TRBV3-1; TRBD2 might be the D (7 bases). The DNA matches TRBJ2-1 better at its end, which makes the J call doubtful. From germline, CDR1 is LGHDT and CDR2 YNNKEL (reference sequence). This CDR3 is 13 amino acids long. CDR3 coding DNA: TGTGCCAGCAGCCCCGGGGGGCCCAATGAGCAGTTCTTC. This encodes CASSPGGPNEQFF.

This clonotype was counted between two and nine times. V usage is TRBV6-5 and J usage is TRBJ2-7; perhaps TRBD2 as D (6 bases). This CDR3 region has 14 residues. Trimming shortened V by 2 bases and J by 5 bases, and 13 bases separated the two germline ends. Germline loops: CDR1 MNHEY, CDR2 SVGAGI. DNA of the CDR3: TGTGCCAGCAGTTACGGAGGGAAGTACCACGAGCAGTACTTC. Amino acids: CASSYGGKYHEQYF.

This clonotype was counted between two and nine times. The chain couples TRBV7-9 to TRBJ1-5; perhaps TRBD1 as D (6 bases). CDR1 is SEHNR and CDR2 is FQNEAQ in the germline V gene (reference sequence). This CDR3 region has 17 residues. Trimming cost V 4 bases and J 0 bases, with 16 bases left between them. The CDR3 protein is CASSCRDTSYSNQPQHF. CDR3 nucleotides: TGTGCCAGCAGCTGCCGGGACACTAGTTATAGCAATCAGCCCCAGCATTTT.